Listed below are T cell receptor beta chains from one sample, sequenced in a study of shared clonotypes between healthy human individuals. The data were produced by immunoSEQ multiplex PCR, yet TCRdb's version contains in-frame clones alone and is incomplete. Here the sample spans under 550,000 clones, around 96% being singletons. The sequencing input was naive CD4+ T cells sorted from blood. These receptors all stem from a woman younger than 45 in good health. Both conserved end residues are part of each CDR3. A D gene is named only where the DNA matches it firmly.

>TRBD2|TRBJ2-3|TRBV6-5
CASSQAGGRQYF
>-|TRBJ2-3|TRBV19
CASTHTNRGSRTDTQYF
>-|TRBJ1-4|TRBV28
CASSSFNSGYAVEKLFF
>-|TRBJ2-7|TRBV10-3
CAISEASFYEQYF
>TRBD1|TRBJ1-6|TRBV4-1
CASSQVGGTDNSPLHF
>TRBD2|TRBJ2-7|TRBV2
CASSYRGGLSYEQYF
>-|TRBJ2-1|TRBV7-8
CASSSLGRGTYNEQFF
>TRBD2|TRBJ2-1|TRBV7-6
CASSLWLAGYNEQFF
>-|TRBJ1-4|TRBV5-6
CASSLFSATNEKLFF
>-|TRBJ1-6|TRBV19
CASTNRENSPLHF
>-|TRBJ2-7|TRBV5-1
CASSPGHQSSYEQYF
>-|TRBJ2-6|TRBV29-1
CSVVGPGGSGANVLTF